This T cell receptor beta chain was documented in a study of post-analysis software for immune sequencing data. Study-wide results and limits: Compared with controls, patients had more of five TRBV segments, including TRBV5-6, TRBV5-1 and TRBV20-1.

Unique molecular identifiers featured in each of the TCR beta cDNA libraries. Input populations of about 0.85 to 11 million T cells gave rise to roughly 500,000 cDNA molecules. TCRdb fed the PCR reads into MiXCR, producing one record per CDR3 protein. The data show roughly 540,000 distinct CDR3 sequences, around 36% seen once. With V trimmed by 0 bases and J by 2 bases, 9 bases remained unmatched. The CDR3 totals 18 residues. CDR1 and CDR2 (germline): SGDLS, YYNGEE. This clonotype was detected ten times or more. The antigen is not known. The material sequenced was blood. The receptor comes from a girl under 18 with multiple sclerosis. The V gene is TRBV9, the J gene TRBJ2-5; 11 nucleotides align to TRBD2. The CDR3 bases are TGTGCCAGCAGCGTAGCGCCTAGCGGGGGGTTAGGTCAAGAGACCCAGTACTTC. This sequence encodes CASSVAPSGGLGQETQYF.